The rows below give T cell receptor beta chains drawn from one sample of a study of blood T cells in healthy people across ages. TCRdb itself ran the 5' RACE reads through MiXCR, one entry per CDR3 protein. The profile shows 1.8 million or so distinct CDR3 sequences, more than 35% of them singletons. Material for sequencing was blood. All receptors come from a human donor in good health. The CDR3 runs from the conserved cysteine through the conserved F or W. The D gene is left open where the match is weak. A clone size is listed for some rows: how often the clone was seen (once, few, many), or a class if it is expanded.

J gene: TRBJ2-7; D gene: NA; V gene: TRBV29-1; clone size: few; CDR3 protein: CSVAESYEQYF; CDR3 DNA: TGCAGCGTTGCCGAGAGTTACGAGCAGTACTTC
J gene: TRBJ2-4; D gene: NA; V gene: TRBV7-2; clone size: NA; CDR3 protein: CASSLATGKDWEQYF; CDR3 DNA: TGTGCCAGCAGCTTAGCGACTGGGAAAGATTGGGAGCAGTACTTC
J gene: TRBJ2-5; D gene: TRBD2; V gene: TRBV7-9; clone size: NA; CDR3 protein: CASSAQLAGGREEYF; CDR3 DNA: TGTGCCAGCAGCGCCCAACTAGCGGGGGGCCGTGAGGAGTACTTC
J gene: TRBJ1-2; D gene: NA; V gene: TRBV6-5; clone size: NA; CDR3 protein: CASSYGSANYGYTF; CDR3 DNA: TGTGCCAGCAGTTATGGATCAGCTAACTATGGCTACACCTTC
J gene: TRBJ1-1; D gene: TRBD1; V gene: TRBV7-9; clone size: NA; CDR3 protein: CVSLRAQGANTEAFF; CDR3 DNA: TGTGTCAGCCTCCGGGCCCAGGGGGCGAACACTGAAGCTTTCTTT
J gene: TRBJ1-1; D gene: TRBD1; V gene: TRBV5-1; clone size: NA; CDR3 protein: CASSFSLGQGSEAFF; CDR3 DNA: TGCGCCAGCAGCTTCTCTCTAGGACAGGGATCCGAAGCTTTCTTT
J gene: TRBJ2-1; D gene: NA; V gene: TRBV24-1; clone size: NA; CDR3 protein: CATSDSFDNEQFF; CDR3 DNA: TGTGCCACCAGTGATAGTTTTGACAATGAGCAGTTCTTC
J gene: TRBJ1-2; D gene: NA; V gene: TRBV6-5; clone size: few; CDR3 protein: CASRGDGIYGYTF; CDR3 DNA: TGTGCCAGCAGGGGGGATGGCATATATGGCTACACCTTC
J gene: TRBJ2-1; D gene: TRBD2; V gene: TRBV29-1; clone size: NA; CDR3 protein: CSVRASGATYNEQFF; CDR3 DNA: TGCAGCGTTCGAGCTAGCGGGGCTACCTACAATGAGCAGTTCTTC
J gene: TRBJ1-2; D gene: TRBD1; V gene: TRBV12-3/TRBV12-4; clone size: NA; CDR3 protein: CASRVTGQRNYGYTF; CDR3 DNA: TGTGCCAGCAGAGTGACGGGACAGAGAAACTATGGCTACACCTTC
J gene: TRBJ1-2; D gene: TRBD1; V gene: TRBV28; clone size: NA; CDR3 protein: CASSSRGRGAYGYTF; CDR3 DNA: TGTGCCAGCAGTTCAAGGGGCAGGGGGGCATATGGCTACACCTTC
J gene: TRBJ2-3; D gene: NA; V gene: TRBV12-3/TRBV12-4; clone size: NA; CDR3 protein: CASSFSFPNTQYF; CDR3 DNA: TGTGCCAGCAGTTTTTCCTTTCCCAATACGCAGTATTTT
J gene: TRBJ2-3; D gene: NA; V gene: TRBV12-3/TRBV12-4; clone size: NA; CDR3 protein: CASRLREDTQYF; CDR3 DNA: TGCGCCAGCAGACTAAGAGAGGATACGCAGTATTTT
J gene: TRBJ2-7; D gene: NA; V gene: TRBV7-2; clone size: few; CDR3 protein: CASSKIPGASYEQYF; CDR3 DNA: TGTGCCAGCAGCAAAATACCAGGGGCCTCCTACGAGCAGTACTTC
J gene: TRBJ2-7; D gene: NA; V gene: TRBV28; clone size: NA; CDR3 protein: CASSTYNYEQYF; CDR3 DNA: TGTGCCAGCAGTACATACAACTACGAGCAGTACTTC
J gene: TRBJ2-3; D gene: TRBD1; V gene: TRBV20-1; clone size: NA; CDR3 protein: CSATLPSGTGAGDTQYF; CDR3 DNA: TGCAGTGCTACCCTCCCTTCCGGGACAGGGGCTGGAGATACGCAGTATTTT
J gene: TRBJ2-3; D gene: NA; V gene: TRBV21-1; clone size: NA; CDR3 protein: CASSKGETSGGSDTQYF; CDR3 DNA: TGTGCCAGCAGCAAAGGCGAGACTAGCGGGGGCTCAGATACGCAGTATTTT
J gene: TRBJ1-2; D gene: TRBD1; V gene: TRBV20-1; clone size: NA; CDR3 protein: CSASPRQGENYGYTF; CDR3 DNA: TGCAGTGCTAGTCCTCGACAGGGGGAAAACTATGGCTACACCTTC
J gene: TRBJ1-1; D gene: NA; V gene: TRBV5-4; clone size: NA; CDR3 protein: CASSQIQAPRGAFF; CDR3 DNA: TGTGCCAGCAGCCAAATACAGGCGCCCAGGGGAGCTTTCTTT
J gene: TRBJ1-2; D gene: NA; V gene: TRBV3-1; clone size: few; CDR3 protein: CASSQGPAVSYGYTF; CDR3 DNA: TGTGCCAGCAGCCAAGGCCCAGCAGTCAGCTATGGCTACACCTTC
J gene: TRBJ2-3; D gene: TRBD1; V gene: TRBV9; clone size: NA; CDR3 protein: CASSVENRGTDTQYF; CDR3 DNA: TGTGCCAGCAGCGTAGAAAACAGGGGGACAGATACGCAGTATTTT
J gene: TRBJ2-7; D gene: NA; V gene: TRBV10-3; clone size: few; CDR3 protein: CAISESWPSEQYF; CDR3 DNA: TGTGCCATCAGTGAGTCGTGGCCATCCGAGCAGTACTTC
J gene: TRBJ1-1; D gene: TRBD1; V gene: TRBV9; clone size: few; CDR3 protein: CASSPRQGETAFF; CDR3 DNA: TGTGCCAGCAGCCCCCGACAGGGCGAAACCGCTTTCTTT
J gene: TRBJ2-5; D gene: NA; V gene: TRBV4-1; clone size: NA; CDR3 protein: CASSLPGTSQETQYF; CDR3 DNA: TGCGCCAGCAGCCTTCCCGGAACAAGCCAAGAGACCCAGTACTTC
J gene: TRBJ2-1; D gene: NA; V gene: TRBV12-5; clone size: NA; CDR3 protein: CASGGREVKDEQFF; CDR3 DNA: TGTGCTAGTGGTGGCAGGGAGGTCAAAGATGAGCAGTTCTTC
J gene: TRBJ2-3; D gene: NA; V gene: TRBV3-1; clone size: once; CDR3 protein: CASSRKVRDTQYF; CDR3 DNA: TGTGCCAGCAGCCGAAAGGTGAGGGATACGCAGTATTTT
J gene: TRBJ2-1; D gene: TRBD2; V gene: TRBV7-7; clone size: NA; CDR3 protein: CASSLSPGSGVINNEQFF; CDR3 DNA: TGTGCTAGCAGCTTATCCCCGGGTAGCGGGGTCATAAACAATGAGCAGTTCTTC
J gene: TRBJ2-7; D gene: NA; V gene: TRBV20-1; clone size: few; CDR3 protein: CSALGLYEQYF; CDR3 DNA: TGCAGTGCCCTGGGACTCTACGAGCAGTACTTC
J gene: TRBJ2-2; D gene: TRBD1; V gene: TRBV20-1; clone size: NA; CDR3 protein: CSAVPIHKTGSGELFF; CDR3 DNA: TGCAGTGCCGTTCCAATACATAAGACAGGGTCCGGGGAGCTGTTTTTT
J gene: TRBJ2-5; D gene: TRBD2; V gene: TRBV7-2; clone size: many; CDR3 protein: CASSLVAGAQETQYF; CDR3 DNA: TGTGCCAGCAGCTTAGTAGCGGGTGCTCAAGAGACCCAGTACTTC
J gene: TRBJ2-3; D gene: TRBD1; V gene: TRBV5-8; clone size: few; CDR3 protein: CASSEGQGAVADTQYF; CDR3 DNA: TGTGCCAGCAGCGAGGGACAGGGGGCTGTAGCAGATACGCAGTATTTT
J gene: TRBJ1-1; D gene: NA; V gene: TRBV6-1; clone size: few; CDR3 protein: CASSSGATEAFF; CDR3 DNA: TGTGCCAGCAGTTCAGGGGCCACTGAAGCTTTCTTT
J gene: TRBJ2-1; D gene: NA; V gene: TRBV7-3; clone size: NA; CDR3 protein: CASSSGLLGEQFF; CDR3 DNA: TGTGCCAGCAGCTCGGGACTCTTGGGTGAGCAGTTCTTC
J gene: TRBJ1-5; D gene: NA; V gene: TRBV4-1; clone size: few; CDR3 protein: CTSSQGTGFRSNQPQHF; CDR3 DNA: TGCACCAGCAGCCAGGGCACAGGGTTCAGGAGCAATCAGCCCCAGCATTTT
J gene: TRBJ1-6; D gene: NA; V gene: TRBV15; clone size: NA; CDR3 protein: CATSRDLGRGYSSPLHF; CDR3 DNA: TGTGCCACCAGCAGAGATCTGGGGAGAGGCTATAGTTCACCCCTCCACTTT
J gene: TRBJ1-4; D gene: TRBD1; V gene: TRBV7-6; clone size: few; CDR3 protein: CASSLGQGKDEKLFF; CDR3 DNA: TGTGCCAGCAGCTTAGGACAGGGAAAAGATGAAAAACTGTTTTTT
J gene: TRBJ2-5; D gene: NA; V gene: TRBV5-1; clone size: NA; CDR3 protein: CASSSSGTPVQETQYF; CDR3 DNA: TGCGCCAGCAGCTCTTCCGGGACTCCAGTCCAAGAGACCCAGTACTTC
J gene: TRBJ2-1; D gene: TRBD2; V gene: TRBV7-2; clone size: once; CDR3 protein: CASSFAGGGTYNEQFF; CDR3 DNA: TGTGCCAGCAGCTTTGCTGGCGGGGGAACCTACAATGAGCAGTTCTTC
J gene: TRBJ2-1; D gene: NA; V gene: TRBV12-3/TRBV12-4; clone size: few; CDR3 protein: CASSLGGLGGNEQFF; CDR3 DNA: TGTGCCAGCAGTTTAGGAGGGCTAGGGGGCAATGAGCAGTTCTTC
J gene: TRBJ1-1; D gene: NA; V gene: TRBV5-6; clone size: NA; CDR3 protein: CASSLGHWSAEAFF; CDR3 DNA: TGTGCCAGCAGCTTGGGTCACTGGTCTGCCGAAGCTTTCTTT
J gene: TRBJ2-7; D gene: TRBD1; V gene: TRBV28; clone size: NA; CDR3 protein: CASSLGEGGRNEQYF; CDR3 DNA: TGTGCCAGCAGTTTAGGGGAAGGGGGCCGCAACGAGCAGTACTTC
J gene: TRBJ2-5; D gene: NA; V gene: TRBV11-1; clone size: few; CDR3 protein: CASSFLGLSQETQYF; CDR3 DNA: TGTGCCAGCAGCTTTCTCGGACTATCACAAGAGACCCAGTACTTC
J gene: TRBJ2-3; D gene: NA; V gene: TRBV13; clone size: few; CDR3 protein: CASSSATSRSTDTQYF; CDR3 DNA: TGTGCCAGCAGCTCAGCGACCAGTCGGAGCACAGATACGCAGTATTTT
J gene: TRBJ2-3; D gene: NA; V gene: TRBV27; clone size: NA; CDR3 protein: CASAPPAQTTDTQYF; CDR3 DNA: TGTGCCAGCGCCCCCCCGGCCCAAACGACAGATACGCAGTATTTT
J gene: TRBJ2-3; D gene: TRBD2; V gene: TRBV15; clone size: NA; CDR3 protein: CATATSGALGDTQYF; CDR3 DNA: TGTGCCACCGCGACTAGCGGGGCCCTCGGGGATACGCAGTATTTT
J gene: TRBJ1-2; D gene: NA; V gene: TRBV10-3; clone size: NA; CDR3 protein: CAISDKRVHSRLSGYTF; CDR3 DNA: TGTGCCATCAGTGACAAACGAGTGCACAGTCGGCTAAGTGGCTACACCTTC
J gene: TRBJ1-3; D gene: NA; V gene: TRBV14; clone size: NA; CDR3 protein: CASSPQGSGNAIYF; CDR3 DNA: TGTGCCAGCAGCCCGCAGGGCTCTGGAAACGCCATATATTTT
J gene: TRBJ1-1; D gene: NA; V gene: TRBV7-2; clone size: NA; CDR3 protein: CASSLYPDWLSTEAFF; CDR3 DNA: TGTGCCAGCAGCTTATACCCGGATTGGCTAAGCACTGAAGCTTTCTTT
J gene: TRBJ2-1; D gene: NA; V gene: TRBV20-1; clone size: medium-sized; CDR3 protein: CSARGGYRESYNEQFF; CDR3 DNA: TGCAGTGCTAGAGGAGGCTACCGGGAAAGCTACAATGAGCAGTTCTTC
J gene: TRBJ2-5; D gene: TRBD1; V gene: TRBV6-5; clone size: NA; CDR3 protein: CASSNSGTGKQYF; CDR3 DNA: TGTGCCAGCAGTAATTCCGGGACAGGGAAGCAGTACTTC
J gene: TRBJ1-2; D gene: NA; V gene: TRBV12-3/TRBV12-4; clone size: NA; CDR3 protein: CASSFRRRSLYGYTF; CDR3 DNA: TGTGCCAGCAGTTTTCGCAGGAGAAGCCTCTATGGCTACACCTTC
J gene: TRBJ2-3; D gene: NA; V gene: TRBV7-8; clone size: NA; CDR3 protein: CASSGRTFTDTQYF; CDR3 DNA: TGTGCCAGCAGCGGAAGGACTTTCACAGATACGCAGTATTTT